This T cell receptor (beta chain) came from a study of CD8 T cells in ankylosing spondylitis (dated by TCRdb to about 2017). Broadly, across the study: The study set out to find disease-linked TCR variants by profiling T cell receptor beta repertoires in ankylosing spondylitis patients and healthy donors. The full study cohort was made up of about 24 ankylosing spondylitis patients and roughly 100 healthy donors. Peripheral blood was sampled, and synovial fluid was additionally collected from ankylosing spondylitis patients. What the research found in general, with its limitations: The disease-linked clones had a CD8+ phenotype and were found at relatively low frequencies in peripheral blood. The disease-linked clones were reported to be significantly enriched in matched synovial fluid samples from ankylosing spondylitis patients. Blood from ankylosing spondylitis patients appeared to be characterized by a TCR beta motif composed of several highly homologous amino acid variants. Some TCR beta motif variants had previously been reported in synovial fluid and blood of reactive arthritis patients, which suggested common disease-initiation mechanisms.

The CDR3, from cysteine to phenylalanine, totals 14 residues. Only CDR3 DNA remains: 42 bases, in frame from the first base. From the germline V gene, CDR1 is SGDLS and CDR2 is YYNGEE. V gives up 2 bases and J gives up 7 bases, and the segment between their germline ends measures 12 bases. Comment on this clonotype: Its antigen remains unidentified. No clone much larger than this one lies a single base away; base qualities are absent.

TCRdb records Illumina HiSeq 2500 as the sequencer. Quantitative 5'-RACE with molecular barcodes was used to prepare TCR beta libraries. From the authors' description of their analysis: A new computational method based on a probabilistic model of VDJ rearrangement was used to identify disease-linked TCR variants. TCRdb reanalyzed the raw reads on its own, using fastp at Q25 for trimming and MiXCR for clone calling, and kept in-frame beta chains. Merged by CDR3 protein, the rows form single entries marked with the most common genes and DNA. For this entry, the V and J calls and clone size follow TCRdb and not the study's own pipeline. The sample table lists just over 300,000 distinct CDR3 sequences, less than 25% of them with a count of one. The top ten hold 3.5% of the sample.

The sequence is built from TRBV9 and TRBJ2-2, with the D gene uncertain. Sequences were obtained from blood, either unsorted or a sorted T cell fraction (not recorded which). The receptor was isolated from a female donor with ankylosing spondylitis or in good health (not recorded which). The nucleotide sequence is given as TGTGCCAGCAGCGTTAGAACTCGGCACGGGGAGCTGTTTTTT. It encodes CASSVRTRHGELFF.